This is a list of T cell receptor beta chains from one sample in a study of T-cell reconstitution after alpha-beta-depleted transplantation in children. MiXCR was run by TCRdb on the PCR reads, yielding one entry per CDR3 protein. This table has some 72,000 distinct CDR3 sequences, 5.5% to 7.5% appearing once. This specimen consisted of PBMCs from the stem cell graft donor, obtained from the stem cell graft. Receptors originate from a human donor who donated a stem cell graft to a child with acute lymphoblastic leukemia. CDR3s include the opening cysteine and the closing phenylalanine or tryptophan. A D gene is named only where the DNA matches it firmly. The size entry gives once, few, many or a size class.

D gene	clone size	V gene	J gene	CDR3 DNA	CDR3 protein
TRBD1	many	TRBV28	TRBJ1-3	TGTGCCAGCAGTTCCCCGGGACAGGCCTCAGGAAACACCATATATTTT	CASSSPGQASGNTIYF
.	many	TRBV6-2/TRBV6-3	TRBJ1-1	TGTGCCAGCAGTTACTCGCAGATAACTGAAGCTTTCTTT	CASSYSQITEAFF
.	many	TRBV29-1	TRBJ2-2	TGCAGCGTTGGAACCGGGGAGCTGTTTTTT	CSVGTGELFF
TRBD2	many	TRBV14	TRBJ2-1	TGTGCCAGCAGTTCCCCGGGACTAGCGGGTGCGCTCTCCTACAATGAGCAGTTCTTC	CASSSPGLAGALSYNEQFF
TRBD2	many	TRBV5-1	TRBJ2-1	TGCGCCAGCATTCCCGGGACTAATAACAATGAGCAGTTCTTC	CASIPGTNNNEQFF
.	many	TRBV2	TRBJ2-1	TGTGCCAGCAGTGAACCTGGTGAGCAGTTCTTC	CASSEPGEQFF
TRBD1	few	TRBV10-3	TRBJ2-5	TGTGCCATCAGTGAGGCCGGGACAGAAGAACAAGAGACCCAGTACTTC	CAISEAGTEEQETQYF
.	many	TRBV6-5	TRBJ1-1	TGTGCCAGCAAGGACGGGAACACTGAAGCTTTCTTT	CASKDGNTEAFF
.	many	TRBV28	TRBJ2-3	TGTGCCAGCATGCCAGGGGGCACAGATACGCAGTATTTT	CASMPGGTDTQYF
TRBD1	many	TRBV7-9	TRBJ1-1	TGTGCCAGCAGCTTAGAGGGACAGGGGGCTGAGAACACTGAAGCTTTCTTT	CASSLEGQGAENTEAFF
.	many	TRBV4-3	TRBJ2-3	TGCGCCAGCAGCCAAGTGATAGGGGGGGGAGGAGATACGCAGTATTTT	CASSQVIGGGGDTQYF
.	many	TRBV7-2	TRBJ2-7	TGTGCCAGCAGCTTAACAGCGGGCGTCTACGAGCAGTACTTC	CASSLTAGVYEQYF
.	many	TRBV12-3/TRBV12-4	TRBJ2-3	TGTGCCAGCAGTTTTCGTGGCGGAAGCACAGATACGCAGTATTTT	CASSFRGGSTDTQYF
.	many	TRBV3-1	TRBJ2-3	TGTGCCAGCAGCTTAGATGGGACCGCAACAGATACGCAGTATTTT	CASSLDGTATDTQYF
.	many	TRBV5-1	TRBJ2-4	TGCGCCAGCAGTGCAGGGGAACTCAAAAACATTCAGTACTTC	CASSAGELKNIQYF